This T cell receptor beta chain is from a study of follicular helper T cells after annual influenza vaccination. The time point: 2015-2016 season, 7 days after influenza vaccination. Before and after seasonal inactivated influenza vaccination, adults gave blood for sorting CD4 subsets for sequencing. This clone was picked up a small number of times. Assay: immunoSEQ multiplex PCR; the TCRdb copy retains only in-frame clones and omits some. This sample has roughly 5,700 clones, with approximately 84% found just once. This material consisted of CXCR5+ CD38- circulating T follicular helper cells from blood, taken 7 days after influenza vaccination. As for subset: circulating Tfh, non-naive CD4+CXCR5+PD-1+ (ICOS+CD38+ or ICOS-CD38-). This receptor was identified in an adult who received the influenza vaccine.

The CDR3 DNA reads TGTGCCAGCAGCGGACATGACAGCTCCTACGAGCAGTACTTC. It encodes CASSGHDSSYEQYF. J is TRBJ2-7 and V is TRBV7-2; TRBD1 might be the D (5 bases). The CDR3 has 14 amino acids. Trimming pared 5 bases from V and 0 bases from J, leaving 11 bases between. The germline gives CDR1 SGHTA, CDR2 FQGNSA.